This T cell receptor (beta chain) was profiled in a study of control samples from healthy donors and cancer patients. This clone came up once. Clones were read by immunoSEQ multiplex PCR, and TCRdb kept only the in-frame ones, dropping some. The sample holds approximately 140,000 clones, approximately 90% seen once. Sequences were obtained from blood. The source is a woman aged 25 to 39 in good health.

This CDR3 is CASSKDDRLAGGHTYEQYF. In DNA form, the CDR3 reads TGTGCCAGCAGCAAAGATGACCGACTAGCGGGAGGCCACACCTACGAGCAGTACTTC. This chain connects TRBV21-1 to TRBJ2-7; no check of the table's D call, TRBD2, against the DNA was made. TRBV21-1 is annotated as a pseudogene. CDR3 size: 19 residues.